A single sample gave rise to the 8 T cell receptor beta chains below, sequenced in a study of T cells in tuberculosis. Sequencing was performed with immunoSEQ multiplex PCR; in TCRdb, only in-frame clones are kept and a portion is missing. The data contain 85,000 to 90,000 clones, approximately 91% of them seen just once; the ten biggest clones take up approximately 2%. Cells were sorted from thawed PBMC rested overnight and stained with GMM-loaded CD1B tetramer, viability dye and anti-CD3. The CD1B tetramers carried C32 glucose monomycolate purified from Rhodococcus equi. The source material was CD1b-GMM tetramer-negative cells sorted from PBMCs. Receptors originate from an adult woman with latent tuberculosis.

This clone is a singleton in its sample. The gene calls are TRBV6-5 and TRBJ1-2, with a weak D call TRBD1 (5 bases). V was cut by 6 bases and J by 4 bases, with 18 bases left in between. The CDR3 extends over 15 amino acids. From germline, CDR1 is MNHEY and CDR2 SVGAGI. The CDR3 nucleotides read TGTGCCAGCAGCCCCGACCCCGGGGGTGCCTATGGCTACACCTTC. As protein: CASSPDPGGAYGYTF.

V usage is TRBV28 and J usage is TRBJ2-2; no clear D gene. CDR3 length: 12 amino acids. Per germline, CDR1 MDHEN and CDR2 SYDVKM. The V end lost 5 bases, the J end lost 4 bases, and 5 bases lay between the germline ends. The chain's CDR3 is CASSPITGELFF. CDR3 nucleotide sequence: TGTGCCAGCAGTCCCATCACCGGGGAGCTGTTTTTT. The variable domain in full, with the rest retrieved from reference TRBV28 and TRBJ2-2, is DVKVTQSSRYLVKRTGEKVFLECVQDMDHENMFWYRQDPGLGLRLIYFSYDVKMKEKGDIPEGYSVSREKKERFSLILESASTNQTSMYLCASSPITGELFFGEGSRLTVL.

This chain uses TRBV30 with TRBJ1-6; no clear D gene. CDR1 is GTSNPN and CDR2 is SVGIG in the germline V gene (reference sequence). V lost 0 bases and J lost 0, with 9 bases in between. The CDR3 covers 16 residues. The CDR3 spells CAWSVQRVSYNSPLHF. The DNA of the CDR3 is TGTGCCTGGAGTGTACAACGGGTCTCCTATAATTCACCCCTCCACTTT.

The chain carries TRBV29-1 and TRBJ1-1; the D is unclear. Between the trimmed V and J ends, which lost 6 bases and 0 bases, there was a span of 11 bases. The germline CDR1 and CDR2 sequences are SQVTM and ANQGSEA. This CDR3 contains 13 residues. CDR3 DNA: TGCAGCGTCGGAGACCCTATGAACACTGAAGCTTTCTTT. Amino acids: CSVGDPMNTEAFF.

The chain recombines TRBV5-1 with TRBJ2-3, with 8 bases aligning to TRBD2. This CDR3 is 14 amino acids long. The germline CDR1 and CDR2 sequences are SGHRS and YFSETQ. V gave up 3 bases and J gave up 0 bases; unmatched junction bases: 0. CDR3: CASSSSGSTDTQYF. The CDR3 bases are TGCGCCAGCAGCTCTAGCGGGAGCACAGATACGCAGTATTTT.

The chain has TRBV11-2 and TRBJ1-1; D gene unclear. The CDR3 consists of 13 residues. The germline V gene has CDR1 SGHAT and CDR2 FQNNGV. The ends were cut back, 5 bases at V and 1 base at J, with 8 bases in the middle. In DNA, the CDR3 is TGTGCCAGCAGCGTTAACGGGAACACTGAAGCTTTCTTT. It translates to CASSVNGNTEAFF. The full variable domain, rest sourced from reference TRBV11-2 and TRBJ1-1, is EAGVAQSPRYKIIEKRQSVAFWCNPISGHATLYWYQQILGQGPKLLIQFQNNGVVDDSQLPKDRFSAERLKGVDSTLKIQPAKLEDSAVYLCASSVNGNTEAFFGQGTRLTVV.

This clone has just one count. The chain links TRBV18 to TRBJ2-1, with a weak D call TRBD2 (5 bases). The V and J ends lost 3 bases and 11 bases respectively, with 11 bases between them. The CDR3 loop spans 12 amino acids. CDR1 KGHSH and CDR2 LQKENI come from the germline V gene. The DNA of the CDR3 is TGTGCCAGCTCACCCGGATCGGGGAAGCAGTTCTTC. Translation gives CASSPGSGKQFF.

This clone was recorded only once. The gene calls are TRBV30 and TRBJ1-4; maybe TRBD1 (5 bases). The CDR3 spans 14 residues. Trimming took 4 bases from V and 5 from J, leaving 14 bases between them. Germline CDR1 reads GTSNPN; CDR2 reads SVGIG (reference sequence). The CDR3: CAWKAGKENEKLFF. DNA for the CDR3: TGTGCCTGGAAGGCAGGGAAGGAGAATGAAAAACTGTTTTTT.